This is a list of T cell receptor beta chains from one sample in a study of early T cells in non-severe SARS-CoV-2 infection. TCRdb processed the 5' RACE reads anew with MiXCR; each CDR3 protein has one entry. The sample records 75,000 to 100,000 distinct CDR3 sequences, under 15% being singletons. The sample was whole blood. These receptors came from an adult who was a healthcare worker with PCR-confirmed SARS-CoV-2 infection or an uninfected control (not recorded which). The CDR3 runs from the conserved cysteine through the conserved F or W. A D gene is named only where the DNA matches it firmly. Clone size is shown for a subset of rows, as once, few, many or a class of expanded clone.

V gene	D gene	CDR3 length	clone size	J gene	CDR3 DNA	CDR3 protein
TRBV28	TRBD2	13	.	TRBJ2-7	TGTGCCACCTTCATAGCGGGAGAGGGCGAGCAGTACTTC	CATFIAGEGEQYF
TRBV6-5	.	15	.	TRBJ1-1	TGTGCCAGCAGTTCTGGATTAACGGTGAACACTGAAGCTTTCTTT	CASSSGLTVNTEAFF
TRBV11-2	.	15	few	TRBJ2-1	TGTGCCAGCAGCCAAAGGGTTTACTCCTACAATGAGCAGTTCTTC	CASSQRVYSYNEQFF
TRBV3-1	.	12	.	TRBJ2-1	TGTGCCAGCAGCCAAACACAGGGAGTACCGTTCTTC	CASSQTQGVPFF
TRBV20-1	.	13	.	TRBJ2-7	TGCAGTGCCAGGTCCGAAACTTATTACGAGCAGTACTTC	CSARSETYYEQYF
TRBV27	TRBD2	15	many	TRBJ2-7	TGTGCCAGCAGTCCGACTAGCCGTGGGTACTACGAGCAGTACTTC	CASSPTSRGYYEQYF
TRBV20-1	TRBD2	14	few	TRBJ2-3	TGCAGTGCTAGAGTGGCGGGAGCGACAGATACGCAGTATTTT	CSARVAGATDTQYF
TRBV15	.	16	.	TRBJ2-1	TGTGCCACCAGCAGAAATCCATTGCTAGTGCCTGATGAGCAGTTCTTC	CATSRNPLLVPDEQFF
TRBV10-3	.	12	.	TRBJ1-2	TGTGCCTCCGGGGCCGAGAACTATGGCTACACCTTC	CASGAENYGYTF
TRBV10-3	.	16	few	TRBJ2-1	TGTGCCATCAGTGGCCCGATGCAAAGCTCCTACAATGAGCAGTTCTTC	CAISGPMQSSYNEQFF
TRBV20-1	.	12	.	TRBJ2-5	TGCAGTGCAGATGACGGTGAAGAGACCCAGTACTTC	CSADDGEETQYF
TRBV5-4	TRBD2	15	once	TRBJ2-1	TGTGCCAGCAGCTCCGAGCGGGATACTTACAATGAGCAGTTCTTC	CASSSERDTYNEQFF
TRBV14	.	16	few	TRBJ2-6	TGTGCCAGCAGCCAATTTGGACTTTCTGGGGCCAACGTCCTGACTTTC	CASSQFGLSGANVLTF
TRBV20-1	.	14	many	TRBJ2-7	TGCAGTGCTAGAGATCGGCGGGGACCCTACGAGCAGTACTTC	CSARDRRGPYEQYF
TRBV6-5	TRBD2	14	few	TRBJ2-7	TGTGCCAGCCGATTTAGCGGGGGCCTCTACGAGCAGTACTTC	CASRFSGGLYEQYF
TRBV28	.	13	.	TRBJ2-5	TGTGCCAGCAGCTCTACAGGGATGGAGACCCAGTACTTC	CASSSTGMETQYF
TRBV28	TRBD2	16	many	TRBJ2-7	TGTGCCAGCAGTTTGCCGGGGACTAGCAAGTCCTACGAGCAGTACTTC	CASSLPGTSKSYEQYF
TRBV5-1	TRBD2	13	few	TRBJ2-1	TGCGCCAGCAAGCGGGAGATAGCCAATGAGCAGTTCTTC	CASKREIANEQFF
TRBV6-2/TRBV6-3	.	12	.	TRBJ2-1	TGTGCCAGCGGTGCCAGGGACGGAGCGCAGTTCTTC	CASGARDGAQFF
TRBV2	.	11	once	TRBJ1-1	TGTGCCAGCAGTGACAGTCCTGAAGCTTTCTTT	CASSDSPEAFF
TRBV20-1	.	12	many	TRBJ1-5	TGCAGTGCTAGAGCCGGCAATCAGCCCCAGCATTTT	CSARAGNQPQHF
TRBV7-2	.	14	few	TRBJ2-1	TGTGCCAGCGCAAGGGGGATTCACTACAATGAGCAGTTCTTC	CASARGIHYNEQFF
TRBV29-1	.	13	.	TRBJ2-7	TGCAGCGTTGTTCCAGGGCCGTACTACGAGCAGTACTTC	CSVVPGPYYEQYF
TRBV5-1	.	15	many	TRBJ1-3	TGCGCCAGCAGCGTGACAGGTTCCTCTGGAAACACCATATATTTT	CASSVTGSSGNTIYF
TRBV5-1	.	15	few	TRBJ1-1	TGCGCCAGCAGCTCTCACACAGGGAGGAACACTGAAGCTTTCTTT	CASSSHTGRNTEAFF
TRBV6-5	.	13	.	TRBJ2-1	TGTGCCAGCAGTTCCTCTGGGCTCAATGAGCAGTTCTTC	CASSSSGLNEQFF
TRBV6-2/TRBV6-3	TRBD1	12	many	TRBJ2-7	TGTGCCAGCAGCCAAACAGGGGGCCACCTGAACTTC	CASSQTGGHLNF
TRBV5-1	.	14	few	TRBJ2-7	TGCGCCAGCAGCTTGGCCTCACCCCCCTACGAGCAGTACTTC	CASSLASPPYEQYF
TRBV14	.	14	.	TRBJ2-3	TGTGCCAGCAGCCTCCTTAGCGTCCCAGATACGCAGTATTTT	CASSLLSVPDTQYF
TRBV3-1	.	13	few	TRBJ2-3	TGTGCCAGCAGCCGGGACCCCACAGATACGCAGTATTTT	CASSRDPTDTQYF
TRBV18	.	15	.	TRBJ2-1	TGTGCCAGCTCACCCCGGATTGGGACGGGCAATGAGCAGTTCTTC	CASSPRIGTGNEQFF
TRBV2	.	13	.	TRBJ2-2	TGTGCCAGCAGTGGCAGGGAGGCCGGGGAGCTGTTTTTT	CASSGREAGELFF
TRBV29-1	TRBD1	16	few	TRBJ2-6	TGCAGCGCGAGGACAGGTTCTCTTTCTGGGGCCAACGTCCTGACTTTC	CSARTGSLSGANVLTF